Reported below is one T cell receptor (beta chain). Its antigen is unidentified. These data are taken from a study of response to subunit inactivated influenza vaccine. This CDR3 is built from 15 residues. J was trimmed by 5 bases and V by 2 bases; bases with no gene match: 5. The V gene's germline CDR1 is MNHEY and CDR2 SVGAGI. MiXCR, applied by TCRdb to the RT-PCR reads, yields one record per CDR3 protein. This sample carries some 800,000 distinct CDR3 sequences, less than 25% of them seen once, and the ten largest clones take roughly 10%. General study points: Authors proposed each seasonal influenza vaccination draws in few new T cells.

The sequencing here drew on PBMCs from blood, taken 5 days after vaccination. The chain combines TRBV6-5 with TRBJ1-4; TRBD1 matches 7 bases. The TCR originated in a man aged 45-65 years who received an inactivated influenza vaccine. The chain's CDR3 is CASSYRDSLNEKLFF. The CDR3 nucleotides are TGTGCCAGCAGTTACCGGGACAGCTTAAATGAAAAACTGTTTTTT.